The clone carrying this TCR beta chain has at least ten counts. The antigen remains undetermined. This specimen belongs to a study of regulatory T cells in long-lasting Graves disease. Time point defined: newly diagnosed GD, antithyroid drugs for less than 3 months. The authors made the TCR library using RNA they extracted from PBMCs. An endocrinology unit in Xi'an, China, supplied the patients. Arm-PCR of CDR3 regions with iRepertoire HTBI primers generated TCR beta libraries. One entry per CDR3 protein, called by TCRdb with MiXCR from the multiplex PCR reads. The data contain approximately 230,000 distinct CDR3 sequences, about 18% of them singletons. Broader study findings: Persistent disease was associated with favored TRBV28 usage and with favored use of TRBJ1-2 and TRBJ2-5.

The J segment lost 5 bases and the V segment lost 6 bases, leaving 6 bases of the junction unmatched. Germline CDR1 MGHRA, CDR2 YSYEKL. The CDR3 covers 15 residues. The V and J genes are TRBV4-1 and TRBJ1-6; 8 nucleotides agree with TRBD1. This clonotype was obtained from a female donor with Graves disease. The sequencing here drew on peripheral blood mononuclear cells (PBMCs), taken at new diagnosis, from a patient treated with antithyroid drugs. Here the CDR3 reads CASSLQGADNSPLHF. CDR3 in DNA: TGCGCCAGCAGTCTTCAGGGGGCGGATAATTCACCCCTCCACTTT.